These T cell receptor beta chains were read from a single sample in a study of T-cell reconstitution after alpha-beta-depleted transplantation in children. Via MiXCR, TCRdb re-called the PCR reads, giving one row per CDR3 protein. The table has about 100,000 distinct CDR3 sequences, approximately 6.6% seen once. The starting material was PBMCs, mostly from graft donor cells, obtained 360 days after TCRalphabeta/CD19-depleted stem cell transplant. The receptors derive from a male patient between 2 and 9 years old who had a stem cell transplant for acute lymphoblastic leukemia, so the T cells may come from the graft donor. CDR3s include the opening cysteine and the closing phenylalanine or tryptophan. A D gene is named only where the DNA matches it firmly. Only part of the rows carry a size: once, few, many, or a class if the clone is expanded.

many TRBJ1-3 . TRBV7-2 TGTGCCAGCAGCCGGCCAGAGAGCTCTGGAAACACCATATATTTT CASSRPESSGNTIYF
. TRBJ2-2 . TRBV2 TGTGCCAGCAGAAGTGGGGGGGCGACCGGGGAGCTGTTTTTT CASRSGGATGELFF
many TRBJ2-3 . TRBV29-1 TGCAGCGTTATAAACGGAACCACTCAGGGGGGAGAAAGATATACGCAGTATTTT CSVINGTTQGGERYTQYF
few TRBJ1-2 . TRBV7-6 TGTGCCAGCAGCCCCGACAGAATCTATGGCTACACCTTC CASSPDRIYGYTF
many TRBJ2-1 . TRBV11-2 TGTGCCAGCAGCTCCACCCCGCCCCTACTAGAAGATGAGCAGTTCTTC CASSSTPPLLEDEQFF
many TRBJ2-3 . TRBV7-2 TGTGCCAGCAGCCCTAGCGCGGCCAAAACAGATACGCAGTATTTT CASSPSAAKTDTQYF
many TRBJ2-7 . TRBV28 TGTGCCAGCAGTTTTCGGGGAAGTGTCGACGAGCAGTACTTC CASSFRGSVDEQYF
many TRBJ2-2 . TRBV2 TGTGCCAGCAGGGTAACTAGCCCGAGGACCGGGGAGCTGTTTTTT CASRVTSPRTGELFF
. TRBJ1-1 TRBD1 TRBV11-2 TGTGCCGGCGGGCAGGGGGACATGACTGAAGCTTTCTTT CAGGQGDMTEAFF
many TRBJ2-7 . TRBV7-6 TGTGCCAGCAGCTTAAGGGGGAACAGGAACAACGAGCAGTACTTC CASSLRGNRNNEQYF
few TRBJ2-2 . TRBV27 TGTGCCAGCAGTTTTCGGCGGACACCGAACACCGGGGAGCTGTTTTTT CASSFRRTPNTGELFF
. TRBJ1-1 . TRBV27 TGTGCCAGCAGCTTGGACAGCTGGATGAACACTGAAGCTTTCTTT CASSLDSWMNTEAFF
few TRBJ2-6 . TRBV7-9 TGTGCCAGCAGTCCAAGGGCCAACGTCCTGACTTTC CASSPRANVLTF
many TRBJ1-4 . TRBV6-5 TGTGCCACCACCCGACTGCTCGCAACTAATGAAAAACTGTTTTTT CATTRLLATNEKLFF
many TRBJ2-3 . TRBV2 TGTGCCAGCATTTGGACGGTGGTAGATACGCAGTATTTT CASIWTVVDTQYF
many TRBJ2-5 TRBD2 TRBV7-8 TGTGCCAGCAGGGGGAGGGCGGTCAAAGAGACCCAGTACTTC CASRGRAVKETQYF
many TRBJ2-7 . TRBV4-2 TGTGCCAGCAGCCCCCGGGTAGTGGCCTACGAGCAGTACTTC CASSPRVVAYEQYF
few TRBJ2-1 . TRBV7-9 . CASSFGQGAAFF
few TRBJ1-2 . TRBV27 TGTGCCAGCAGTCCCCGGGGAGGGCTGACTTTCTATGGCTACACCTTC CASSPRGGLTFYGYTF
many TRBJ1-5 . TRBV21-1 TGTGCCAGCAGCAAAGTCACCTTGGAGGGCGACAGAAATCAGCCCCAGCATTTT CASSKVTLEGDRNQPQHF
. TRBJ2-5 . TRBV4-3 TGCGCCAGCAGCCAAGGGACGGCCAGAGAGACCCAGTACTTC CASSQGTARETQYF
many TRBJ1-1 . TRBV6-2/TRBV6-3 TGTGCCAGCAGTTACCTTAGACAGGCCGGCACTGAAGCTTTCTTT CASSYLRQAGTEAFF
. TRBJ2-3 TRBD1 TRBV7-9 TGTGCCAGCAGCTTAGGATACAGGACAGGGGGATTGGATACGCAGTATTTT CASSLGYRTGGLDTQYF
. TRBJ2-1 . TRBV12-3/TRBV12-4 TGTGCCTTCTGCACCACGACCTTTTGGCGGGCGACATACAATGAGCAGTTCTTC CAFCTTTFWRATYNEQFF
many TRBJ2-7 . TRBV24-1 TGTGCCACCAGTGAAGCCGGGGTACACGAGCAGTACTTC CATSEAGVHEQYF
. TRBJ1-6 TRBD1 TRBV12-3/TRBV12-4 TGTGCCATCAGTTTAGCGGGACAGGGGATCTCCTATAATTCACCCCTCCACTTT CAISLAGQGISYNSPLHF
. TRBJ2-7 . TRBV6-1 TGTGCCAGCAGCCTCAAAGGGAGCTCCTACGAGCAGTACTTC CASSLKGSSYEQYF